The rows below give T cell receptor beta chains drawn from one sample of a study of graft-versus-host responses after intestinal transplantation. Their cognate antigens are unknown. The protocol was immunoSEQ multiplex PCR, while the TCRdb copy is restricted to in-frame clones and leaves out a portion. The sample holds about 120,000 clones; approximately 95% are singletons and the top ten take 0.09% to 0.15%. The sample was unstimulated CD4+ T cells sorted from spleen or lymph node cells, taken before intestinal transplant. The source is a human donor who received an intestinal transplant. CDR3s include the opening cysteine and the closing phenylalanine or tryptophan. A D gene is named only where the DNA matches it firmly. Rows give clone size only sometimes, using once, few, many, or a class for an expanded clone.

d_gene	v_gene	abundance	j_gene	CDR3aa	CDR3nt
TRBD2	TRBV5-5	.	TRBJ2-5	CASSLQRGSGTQYF	TGTGCCAGCAGCCTTCAGCGGGGCTCAGGGACCCAGTACTTC
.	TRBV30	.	TRBJ2-3	CAWSVLKQYF	TGTGCCTGGAGTGTTCTCAAGCAGTATTTT
TRBD2	TRBV4-1	.	TRBJ2-5	CASSQGPPGGETQYF	TGCGCCAGCAGCCAAGGACCTCCCGGGGGGGAGACCCAGTACTTC
.	TRBV6-5	.	TRBJ2-7	CASSPLSTVISEQYF	TGTGCCAGCAGTCCCCTTTCGACCGTCATCTCCGAGCAGTACTTC
.	TRBV10-3	.	TRBJ2-1	CAISVRQEPEQFF	TGTGCCATCAGTGTGAGACAGGAGCCTGAGCAGTTCTTC
TRBD1	TRBV5-1	.	TRBJ2-5	CASSFSGTGEETQYF	TGCGCCAGCAGCTTCTCCGGGACAGGGGAAGAGACCCAGTACTTC
TRBD1	TRBV27	.	TRBJ1-2	CASSDRVGYGYTF	TGTGCCAGCAGCGACAGGGTCGGGTATGGCTACACCTTC
.	TRBV15	.	TRBJ1-5	CATRRQINQPQHF	TGTGCCACCAGAAGACAGATCAATCAGCCCCAGCATTTT
.	TRBV5-1	.	TRBJ2-7	CASSFMTESYEQYF	TGCGCCAGCAGCTTTATGACGGAATCCTACGAGCAGTACTTC
.	TRBV10-1	few	TRBJ2-7	CASSSTNFEQYF	TGCGCCAGCTCCTCTACAAACTTCGAGCAGTACTTC
TRBD1	TRBV5-5	.	TRBJ1-2	CASSHALGTGRYGYTF	TGTGCCAGCAGCCACGCTCTCGGGACAGGGAGGTATGGCTACACCTTC
.	TRBV28	few	TRBJ2-7	CASSLYRGFVHEQYF	TGTGCCAGCAGTTTATACAGAGGGTTCGTCCACGAGCAGTACTTC
.	TRBV30	.	TRBJ1-2	CAGGQTNYGYTF	TGTGCCGGTGGACAGACTAACTATGGCTACACCTTC
.	TRBV30	.	TRBJ1-5	CAWSLPRRDNQPQHF	TGTGCCTGGAGCCTCCCAAGGCGAGACAATCAGCCCCAGCATTTT
.	TRBV10-1	few	TRBJ2-7	CASSDPGTASYEQYF	TGCGCCAGCAGTGACCCGGGGACGGCCTCCTACGAGCAGTACTTC
TRBD1	TRBV6-9	.	TRBJ1-2	CASSRTGNGYTF	TGTGCCAGCAGCCGGACAGGGAACGGCTACACCTTC
.	TRBV6-4	.	TRBJ1-4	CASSFNEKLFF	TGTGCCAGCAGCTTTAATGAAAAACTGTTTTTT
.	TRBV5-1	.	TRBJ2-7	CASSRGLTYEQYF	TGCGCCAGCAGCCGGGGACTTACCTACGAGCAGTACTTC
.	TRBV10-3	.	TRBJ2-7	CAITPGTGTYEQYF	TGTGCCATCACCCCCGGGACGGGCACCTACGAGCAGTACTTC
TRBD2	TRBV27	.	TRBJ2-2	CASSFRWLAGGPNTGELFF	TGTGCCAGCAGTTTTCGGTGGCTAGCGGGAGGCCCGAACACCGGGGAGCTGTTTTTT
.	TRBV5-1	.	TRBJ1-1	CASSPQENTEAFF	TGCGCCAGCAGCCCACAAGAGAACACTGAAGCTTTCTTT
.	TRBV6-6	.	TRBJ2-7	CASTHGLGGPGEQYF	TGTGCCAGCACCCACGGGCTCGGGGGGCCTGGGGAGCAGTACTTC
TRBD2	TRBV6-5	.	TRBJ2-3	CASTQASSGIDTQYF	TGTGCCAGCACGCAGGCCTCTAGCGGGATAGATACGCAGTATTTT
.	TRBV7-8	.	TRBJ2-7	CASSFRATTSYEQYF	TGTGCCAGCAGCTTTCGAGCGACAACTTCCTACGAGCAGTACTTC
TRBD2	TRBV5-1	.	TRBJ2-7	CASSSDGGRAIYEQYF	TGCGCCAGCAGCTCGGACGGTGGGAGGGCCATTTACGAGCAGTACTTC
.	TRBV29-1	.	TRBJ2-3	CSVWSRLAVDTQYF	TGCAGCGTGTGGTCTCGCTTGGCTGTAGATACGCAGTATTTT
.	TRBV9	.	TRBJ1-3	CASSTQRGFSGNTIYF	TGTGCCAGCAGCACGCAACGGGGGTTCTCTGGAAACACCATATATTTT
.	TRBV28	.	TRBJ2-1	CASSLAGYNEQFF	TGTGCCAGCAGTTTAGCGGGGTACAATGAGCAGTTCTTC
TRBD1	TRBV5-8	few	TRBJ1-5	CASSWGQGGSNQPQHF	TGTGCCAGCAGCTGGGGACAGGGAGGTAGCAATCAGCCCCAGCATTTT
.	TRBV2	.	TRBJ2-2	CASSANTGELFF	TGTGCCAGCAGTGCGAACACCGGGGAGCTGTTTTTT
.	TRBV27	.	TRBJ2-3	CASSLVLPTDTQYF	TGTGCCAGCAGTTTAGTCCTACCCACAGATACGCAGTATTTT
.	TRBV18	.	TRBJ2-5	CASSPPKSRERETQYF	TGTGCCAGCTCACCACCAAAGTCCCGGGAGAGAGAGACCCAGTACTTC
TRBD2	TRBV9	.	TRBJ2-7	CASSVDPGGTYEQYF	TGTGCCAGCAGCGTAGATCCGGGGGGTACCTACGAGCAGTACTTC
TRBD2	TRBV10-1	.	TRBJ2-7	CASSESGRFYEQYF	TGCGCCAGCAGTGAAAGCGGGAGGTTCTACGAGCAGTACTTC
.	TRBV2	few	TRBJ2-5	CASTDPGRGITQYF	TGTGCCAGCACCGACCCGGGACGTGGAATAACCCAGTACTTC
TRBD1	TRBV28	.	TRBJ2-7	CASSSGTASAYEQYF	TGTGCCAGCAGTTCCGGGACAGCTAGTGCCTACGAGCAGTACTTC
.	TRBV28	once	TRBJ2-7	CASSLGGNSYEQYF	TGTGCCAGCAGTTTAGGGGGGAACTCCTACGAGCAGTACTTC
TRBD1	TRBV7-6	.	TRBJ2-7	CASSLRTGADEQYF	TGTGCCAGCAGCTTGCGGACAGGGGCTGACGAGCAGTACTTC
TRBD2	TRBV5-1	.	TRBJ2-7	CASSLAAGDPYEQYF	TGCGCCAGCAGCTTGGCCGCGGGAGACCCCTACGAGCAGTACTTC
.	TRBV29-1	once	TRBJ2-3	CSVLQQEADTQYF	TGCAGCGTCCTACAACAGGAGGCAGATACGCAGTATTTT
.	TRBV9	.	TRBJ2-1	CASRGSEEVRSYNEQFF	TGTGCCAGCAGGGGTAGCGAGGAGGTAAGATCCTACAATGAGCAGTTCTTC
.	TRBV18	.	TRBJ2-7	CASSPVKGSAYEQYF	TGTGCCAGCTCACCCGTGAAGGGGTCCGCCTACGAGCAGTACTTC
.	TRBV5-1	.	TRBJ2-5	CASKREETQYF	TGCGCCAGCAAACGAGAGGAGACCCAGTACTTC
.	TRBV11-2	.	TRBJ1-2	CASSWIQGGYTF	TGTGCCAGCAGCTGGATTCAGGGCGGCTACACCTTC
TRBD2	TRBV11-1	.	TRBJ2-2	CASKGGLAYTGELFF	TGTGCCAGCAAGGGAGGACTAGCTTACACCGGGGAGCTGTTTTTT
.	TRBV5-4	.	TRBJ2-7	CASSGRVGREQYF	TGTGCCAGCAGCGGACGGGTGGGGAGGGAGCAGTACTTC
.	TRBV2	.	TRBJ1-4	CASSETGRELFF	TGTGCCAGCAGTGAAACAGGCCGGGAACTGTTTTTT
TRBD2	TRBV9	.	TRBJ2-3	CASSVEAGEGTQYF	TGTGCCAGCAGCGTAGAAGCGGGAGAAGGTACGCAGTATTTT
.	TRBV28	.	TRBJ2-5	CASLKGGQQTQYF	TGTGCCAGCCTTAAGGGGGGGCAGCAGACCCAGTACTTC
TRBD2	TRBV20-1	.	TRBJ2-1	CSGSRREGRFF	TGCAGTGGGTCGAGGCGGGAGGGCCGGTTCTTC
.	TRBV29-1	.	TRBJ2-7	CSVVIREYGWEQYF	TGCAGCGTTGTTATTCGGGAGTATGGATGGGAGCAGTACTTC
.	TRBV18	.	TRBJ2-5	CASSPLGVRETQYF	TGTGCCAGCTCACCCCTAGGGGTGAGGGAGACCCAGTACTTC
.	TRBV6-5	.	TRBJ1-5	CASRGRGNQPQHF	TGTGCCAGCAGAGGACGGGGCAATCAGCCCCAGCATTTT
.	TRBV5-1	.	TRBJ1-5	CASRAGPGEPQHF	TGCGCCAGCAGGGCGGGCCCCGGTGAGCCCCAGCATTTT
.	TRBV19	once	TRBJ2-7	CASSRNQDGSSYEQYF	TGTGCCAGTAGTAGGAATCAGGACGGCAGCTCCTACGAGCAGTACTTC